This T cell receptor (beta chain) was identified during a study of OX40 agonist ivuxolimab in advanced cancers. Background for the entire study: Ivuxolimab was a fully human IgG2 agonistic monoclonal antibody targeting the costimulatory receptor OX40 (CD134). Intravenous ivuxolimab was administered to patients every 2 weeks at six dose levels: 0.01, 0.1, 0.3, 1.5, 3 and 10 mg/kg. Among the approximately 54 dose-escalation patients, some 19 had hepatocellular carcinoma, 15 or so melanoma, 9 renal cell carcinoma and 9 head and neck cancer. In the dose-escalation cohort, 70% to 85% of patients were male, and the mean age was approximately 60 years with a range of about 20 to 79. Patients were allowed to have had prior anti-PD-1, anti-PD-L1 or anti-CTLA-4 therapy, and less than 45% of the dose-escalation patients had previously received checkpoint inhibitors. Partial responses occurred in three dose-escalation patients, of whom one had hepatocellular carcinoma and two had cutaneous melanoma. The purpose of peripheral TCRbeta sequencing was to test whether ivuxolimab changed TCR sequence diversity and led to clonal T-cell expansion. The paper describes the monotherapy dose-escalation part (N of about 54 patients) of the phase I trial of ivuxolimab.

Points the paper makes about the study in general: Partial responders in the 0.1-3.0 mg/kg groups had among the lowest normalized peripheral clonal expansion, especially among CD8+ T cells. At doses from 0.1 to 3.0 mg/kg, clonal expansion was seen in both CD4+ and CD8+ blood T cells between baseline and week 6. Low levels of normalized T-cell clonal expansion were also seen in some patients who did not respond. After ivuxolimab, expanded clones were on average more numerous among CD8+ T cells than among CD4+ T cells. The antigen specificity of the peripheral T cells that underwent clonal expansion was not determined.

This clone was seen just once. The antigen it binds to is not known. The input lacks base qualities; no much larger clone sits a single base away. The CDR3 starts with the cysteine, ends with the phenylalanine, and has 14 residues. Kept here is only the CDR3 DNA, which spans 42 bases and is read in frame from base 1. The trim is 1 base for V and 0 bases for J, with a gap of 7 bases between the germline ends. For CDR1 and CDR2, the germline V gene lists SGHRS and YFSETQ. Genomic DNA was isolated from the sorted cells so that the TCRbeta CDR3 region could be sequenced. The immunoSEQ Assay was used for sequencing of TCRbeta CDR3 regions. TCRdb obtained this table from immuneACCESS and retained in-frame rearrangements with V and J assigned. These tables miss some clones; where compared with another copy, unresolved V genes account for less than half of the shortfall, and the remainder is unexplained. The sample records 77,000 or so clones, 89% of which are singletons. The leading ten clones occupy approximately 10% of the sample.

Patients with a history of autoimmune disease or receiving systemic immunosuppression were excluded from the trial. In every dose cohort, peripheral blood was drawn for TCR sequencing at baseline, cycle 4 day 1, and cycle 7 day 1. The samples were drawn from a first-in-human, open-label, multicenter phase I dose-escalation trial of ivuxolimab. Adults with locally advanced or metastatic melanoma, renal cell carcinoma, hepatocellular carcinoma or head and neck squamous cell carcinoma were enrolled in the trial. Before TCR sequencing, CD4+ T cells and CD8+ T cells from peripheral blood were sorted into separate populations.

Sequenced material: CD4+ or CD8+ T cells sorted from blood, taken in a trial of the OX40 agonist ivuxolimab. This receptor was obtained from an adult with an advanced solid tumor such as melanoma, head and neck, liver or kidney cancer. The chain is assembled from TRBV5-1 and TRBJ2-5; TRBD2 is a weak D gene call, 5 bases matching. The CDR3 amino acid sequence is: CASSLIANQETQYF. The DNA sequence is TGCGCCAGCAGCTTGATAGCGAACCAAGAGACCCAGTACTTC. The CDR3, completed at both ends by the reference TRBV5-1 and TRBJ2-5 genes, gives the full variable domain KAGVTQTPRYLIKTRGQQVTLSCSPISGHRSVSWYQQTPGQGLQFLFEYFSETQRNKGNFPGRFSGRQFSNSRSEMNVSTLELGDSALYLCASSLIANQETQYFGPGTRLLVL.